The following is a T cell receptor (beta chain) sequence with its context. Germline lookup yields CDR1 ENHRY and CDR2 SYGVKD. Trimming left V 0 bases short and J 4 bases short, with 20 bases between. The CDR3 spans 18 residues. TCRdb's table, derived via immunoSEQ multiplex PCR, lists solely in-frame clones and lacks some. The sample consists of roughly 21,000 clones, roughly 85% of them appearing once. The record originates from a study of T cells after posttransplantation cyclophosphamide. Methotrexate plus calcineurin inhibitor accompanied controls' myeloablative marrow transplants; sampling was 1 year later.

The sample in question was PBMCs, obtained around 350 days after allogeneic stem cell transplant with calcineurin inhibitor and methotrexate. The receptor was isolated from a female patient aged 30 to 45 who received an allogeneic stem cell transplant from an unrelated donor, was CMV-positive, and had acute and chronic GVHD. The graft donor may be the source of some T cells. The chain combines TRBV10-3 with TRBJ2-3, with a possible D match to TRBD2 (5 bases). The CDR3 DNA sequence: TGTGCCATCAGTGAGTCCGGGGTTCGGGGATCTTTCGCAGATACGCAGTATTTT. It encodes CAISESGVRGSFADTQYF.